This T cell receptor (beta chain) comes out of a study of identical twins. V was pared by 5 bases and J by 0 bases, with 7 bases of the junction left unmatched. The CDR3 spans 16 residues. CDR1 is LNHDA, CDR2 SQIVND, per germline (reference sequence). A single record per CDR3 protein comes from TCRdb applying MiXCR to the 5' RACE reads. The table records more than 600,000 distinct CDR3 sequences, about 18% of them present only once. These records were also assigned to another study, of T cells expressing NK-cell markers.

The chain carries TRBV19 and TRBJ2-1; 7 positions match TRBD2. What was sequenced was PBMCs. The source is a woman aged 18-29 years in good health. DNA for the CDR3: TGTGCCAGTAGTTCCCTAGCGGATAGCTCCTACAATGAGCAGTTCTTC. Encoded protein: CASSSLADSSYNEQFF.